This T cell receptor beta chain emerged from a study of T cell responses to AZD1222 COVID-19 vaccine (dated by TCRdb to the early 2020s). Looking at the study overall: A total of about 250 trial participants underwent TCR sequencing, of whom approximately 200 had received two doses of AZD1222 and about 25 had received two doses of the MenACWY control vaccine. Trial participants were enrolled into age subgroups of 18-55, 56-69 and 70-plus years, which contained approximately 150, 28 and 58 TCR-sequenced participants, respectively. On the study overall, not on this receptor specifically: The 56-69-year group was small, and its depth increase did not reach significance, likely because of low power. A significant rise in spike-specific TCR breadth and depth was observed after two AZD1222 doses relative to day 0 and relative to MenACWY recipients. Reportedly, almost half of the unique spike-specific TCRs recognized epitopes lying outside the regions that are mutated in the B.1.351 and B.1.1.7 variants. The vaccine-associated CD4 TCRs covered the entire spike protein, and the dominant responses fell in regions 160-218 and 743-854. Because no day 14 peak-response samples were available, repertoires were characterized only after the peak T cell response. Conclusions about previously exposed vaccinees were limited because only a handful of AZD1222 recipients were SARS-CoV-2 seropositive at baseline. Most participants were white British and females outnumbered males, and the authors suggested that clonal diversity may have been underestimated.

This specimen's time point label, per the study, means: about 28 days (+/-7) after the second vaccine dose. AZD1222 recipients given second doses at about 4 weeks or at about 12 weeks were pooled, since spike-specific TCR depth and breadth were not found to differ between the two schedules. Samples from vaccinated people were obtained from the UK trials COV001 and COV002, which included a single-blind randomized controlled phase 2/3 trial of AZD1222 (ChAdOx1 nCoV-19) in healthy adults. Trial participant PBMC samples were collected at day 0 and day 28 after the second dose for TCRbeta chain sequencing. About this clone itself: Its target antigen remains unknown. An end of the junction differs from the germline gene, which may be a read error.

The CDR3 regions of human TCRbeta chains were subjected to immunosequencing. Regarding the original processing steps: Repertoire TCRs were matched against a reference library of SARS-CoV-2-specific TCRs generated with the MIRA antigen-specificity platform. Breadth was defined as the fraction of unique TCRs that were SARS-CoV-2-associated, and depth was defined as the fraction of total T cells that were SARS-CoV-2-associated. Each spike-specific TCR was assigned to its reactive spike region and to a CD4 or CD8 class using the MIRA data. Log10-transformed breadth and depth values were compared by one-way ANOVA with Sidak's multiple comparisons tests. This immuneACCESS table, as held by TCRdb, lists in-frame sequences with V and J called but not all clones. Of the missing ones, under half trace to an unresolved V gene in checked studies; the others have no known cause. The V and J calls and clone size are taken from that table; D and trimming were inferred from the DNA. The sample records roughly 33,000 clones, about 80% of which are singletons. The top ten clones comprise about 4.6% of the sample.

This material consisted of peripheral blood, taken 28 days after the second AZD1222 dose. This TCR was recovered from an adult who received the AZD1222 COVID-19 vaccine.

The nucleotide sequence reads TGTACCAGCAGCTTGCTAGGGCTTAATGAAAAACTGTTTTTT. This is translated as CTSSLLGLNEKLFF. Recombination connected TRBV5-6 to TRBJ1-4, with the D gene not confidently named. Via the germline V gene, CDR1 is SGHDT and CDR2 YYEEEE. The CDR3 measures 14 amino acids from cysteine to phenylalanine. The read is trimmed to its CDR3 DNA, 42 bases read in frame from base 1. Full variable domain (CDR3 extended with the reference TRBV5-6 and TRBJ1-4 proteins): DAGVTQSPTHLIKTRGQQVTLRCSPKSGHDTVSWYQQALGQGPQFIFQYYEEEERQRGNFPDRFSGHQFPNYSSELNVNALLLGDSALYLCTSSLLGLNEKLFFGSGTQLSVL.